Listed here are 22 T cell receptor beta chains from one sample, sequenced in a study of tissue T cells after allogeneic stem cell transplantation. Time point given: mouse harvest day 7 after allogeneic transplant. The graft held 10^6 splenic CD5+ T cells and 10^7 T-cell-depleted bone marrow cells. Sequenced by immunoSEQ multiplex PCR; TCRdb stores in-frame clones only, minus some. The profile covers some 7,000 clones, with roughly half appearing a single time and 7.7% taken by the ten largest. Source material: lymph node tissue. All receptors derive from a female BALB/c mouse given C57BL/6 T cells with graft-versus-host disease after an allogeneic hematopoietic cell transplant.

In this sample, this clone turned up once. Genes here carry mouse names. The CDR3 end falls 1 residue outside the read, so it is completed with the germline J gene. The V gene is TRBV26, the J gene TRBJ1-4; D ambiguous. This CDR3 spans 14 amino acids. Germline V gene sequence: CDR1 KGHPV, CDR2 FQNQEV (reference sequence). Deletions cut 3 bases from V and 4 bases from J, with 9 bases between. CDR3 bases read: TGTGCCAGCAGTCTACCTGGGTTCAACGAAAGATTATTT. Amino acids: CASSLPGFNERLF. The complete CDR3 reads CASSLPGFNERLFF.

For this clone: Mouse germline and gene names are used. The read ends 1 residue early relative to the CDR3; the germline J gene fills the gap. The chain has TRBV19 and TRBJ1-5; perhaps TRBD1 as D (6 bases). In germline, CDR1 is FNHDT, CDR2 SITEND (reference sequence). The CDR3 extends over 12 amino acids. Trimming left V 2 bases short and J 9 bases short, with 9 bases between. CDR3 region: CASSIRGRAPLF. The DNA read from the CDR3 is TGTGCCAGCAGTATCAGGGGCCGGGCTCCGCTT.

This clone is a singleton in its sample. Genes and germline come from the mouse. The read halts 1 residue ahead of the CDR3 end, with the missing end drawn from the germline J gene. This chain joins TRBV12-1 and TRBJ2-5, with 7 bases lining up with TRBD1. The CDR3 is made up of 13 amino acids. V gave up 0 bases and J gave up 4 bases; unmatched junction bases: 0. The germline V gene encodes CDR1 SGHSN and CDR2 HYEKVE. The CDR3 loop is CASSLGTEDTQYF. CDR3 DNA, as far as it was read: TGTGCCAGCTCTCTCGGGACAGAAGACACCCAGTAC.

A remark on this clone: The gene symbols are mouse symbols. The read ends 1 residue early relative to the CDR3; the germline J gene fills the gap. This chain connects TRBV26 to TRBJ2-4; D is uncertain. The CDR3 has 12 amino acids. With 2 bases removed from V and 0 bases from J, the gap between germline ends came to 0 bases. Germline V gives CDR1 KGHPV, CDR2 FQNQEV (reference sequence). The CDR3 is CASSLSQNTLYF. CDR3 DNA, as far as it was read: TGTGCCAGCAGTCTGAGTCAAAACACCTTGTAC.

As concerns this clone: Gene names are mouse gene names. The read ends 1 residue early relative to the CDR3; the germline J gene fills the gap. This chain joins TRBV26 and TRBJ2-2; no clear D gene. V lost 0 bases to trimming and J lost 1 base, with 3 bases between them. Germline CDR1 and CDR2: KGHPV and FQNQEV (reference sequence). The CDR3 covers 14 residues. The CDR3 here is CASSLSRNTGQLYF. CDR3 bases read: TGTGCCAGCAGTCTGTCAAGAAACACCGGGCAGCTCTAC.

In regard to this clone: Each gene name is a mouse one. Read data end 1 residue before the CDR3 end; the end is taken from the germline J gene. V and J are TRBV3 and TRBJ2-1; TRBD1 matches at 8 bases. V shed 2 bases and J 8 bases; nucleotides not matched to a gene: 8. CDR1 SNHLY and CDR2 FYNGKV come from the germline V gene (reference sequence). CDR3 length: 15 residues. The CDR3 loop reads CASSLWTGRRTEQFF. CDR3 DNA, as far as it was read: TGTGCCAGCAGCTTATGGACAGGGAGACGGACTGAGCAGTTC.

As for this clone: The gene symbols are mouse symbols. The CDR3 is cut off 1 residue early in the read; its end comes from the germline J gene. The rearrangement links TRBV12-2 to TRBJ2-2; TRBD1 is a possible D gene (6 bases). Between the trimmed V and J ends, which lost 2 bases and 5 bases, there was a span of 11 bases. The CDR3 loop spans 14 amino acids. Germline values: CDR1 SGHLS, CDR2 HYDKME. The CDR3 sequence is CASSQQGGTGQLYF. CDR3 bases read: TGTGCCAGCTCTCAACAGGGAGGGACCGGGCAGCTCTAC.

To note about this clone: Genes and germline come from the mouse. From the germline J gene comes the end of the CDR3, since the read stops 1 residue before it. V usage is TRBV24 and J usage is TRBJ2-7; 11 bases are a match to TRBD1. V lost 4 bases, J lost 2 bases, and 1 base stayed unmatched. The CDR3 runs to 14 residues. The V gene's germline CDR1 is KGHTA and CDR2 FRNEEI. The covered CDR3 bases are TGTGCCAGCAGTCCGGGACAGGGGGCCTATGAACAGTAC. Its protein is CASSPGQGAYEQY. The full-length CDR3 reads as CASSPGQGAYEQYF.

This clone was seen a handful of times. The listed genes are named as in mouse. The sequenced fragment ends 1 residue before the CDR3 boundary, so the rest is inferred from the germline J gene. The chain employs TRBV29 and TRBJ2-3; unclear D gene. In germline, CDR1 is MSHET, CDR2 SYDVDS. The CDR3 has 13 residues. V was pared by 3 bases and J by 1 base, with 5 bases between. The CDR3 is CASSLRGAETLYF. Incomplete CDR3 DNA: TGTGCTAGCAGTTTGAGGGGTGCAGAAACGCTGTAT.

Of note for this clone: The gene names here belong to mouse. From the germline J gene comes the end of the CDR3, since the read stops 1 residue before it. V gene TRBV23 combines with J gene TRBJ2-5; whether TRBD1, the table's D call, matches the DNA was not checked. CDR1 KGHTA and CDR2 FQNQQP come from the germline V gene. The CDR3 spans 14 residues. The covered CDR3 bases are TGCTCCAGCAGTCCAACAATTAACCAAGACACCCAGTAC. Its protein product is CSSSPTINQDTQY. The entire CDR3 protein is CSSSPTINQDTQYF.

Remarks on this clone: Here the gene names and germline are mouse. Partial CDR3 DNA: TGTGCCAGCAGTGAGGTCACAGACACCCAGTAC. Protein: CASSEVTDTQY. The whole CDR3 protein is CASSEVTDTQYF. This chain connects TRBV13-1 to TRBJ2-5; D is uncertain. Read sequence stops 1 residue before the CDR3 end, and the germline J gene provides the missing end. This CDR3 is built from 12 residues. V was pared by 2 bases and J by 5 bases, with 6 bases between. Per germline, CDR1 NSHNY and CDR2 SYGAGN.

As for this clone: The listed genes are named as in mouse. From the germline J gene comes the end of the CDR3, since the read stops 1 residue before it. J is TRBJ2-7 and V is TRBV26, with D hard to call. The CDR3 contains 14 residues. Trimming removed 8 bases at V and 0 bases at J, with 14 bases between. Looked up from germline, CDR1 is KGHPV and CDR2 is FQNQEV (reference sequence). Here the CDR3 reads CASDLSQISYEQYF. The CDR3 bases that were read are TGTGCCAGCGATCTGTCGCAAATCTCCTATGAACAGTAC.

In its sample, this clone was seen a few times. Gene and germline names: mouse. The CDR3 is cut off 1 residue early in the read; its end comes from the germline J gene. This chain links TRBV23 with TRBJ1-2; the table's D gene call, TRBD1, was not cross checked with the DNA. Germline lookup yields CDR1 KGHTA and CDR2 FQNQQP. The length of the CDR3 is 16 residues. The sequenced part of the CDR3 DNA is TGCTCCAGCAGTCAATCTGGGACAGGGGGAATTTCCGACTACACC. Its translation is CSSSQSGTGGISDYT. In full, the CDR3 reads CSSSQSGTGGISDYTF.

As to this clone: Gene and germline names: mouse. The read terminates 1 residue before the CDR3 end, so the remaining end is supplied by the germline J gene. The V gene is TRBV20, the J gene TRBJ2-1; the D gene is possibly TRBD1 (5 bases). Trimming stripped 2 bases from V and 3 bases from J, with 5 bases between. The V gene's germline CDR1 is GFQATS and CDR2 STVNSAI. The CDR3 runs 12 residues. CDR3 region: CGARQGYAEQFF. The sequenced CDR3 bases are TGTGGTGCTAGGCAGGGCTATGCTGAGCAGTTC.

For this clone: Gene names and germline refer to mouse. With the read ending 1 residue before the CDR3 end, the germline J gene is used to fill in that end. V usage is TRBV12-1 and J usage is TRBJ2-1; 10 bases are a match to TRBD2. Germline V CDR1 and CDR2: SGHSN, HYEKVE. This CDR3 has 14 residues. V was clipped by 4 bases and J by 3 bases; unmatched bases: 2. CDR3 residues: CASSRLGGYAEQFF. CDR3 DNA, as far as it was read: TGTGCCAGCTCCCGACTGGGGGGCTATGCTGAGCAGTTC.

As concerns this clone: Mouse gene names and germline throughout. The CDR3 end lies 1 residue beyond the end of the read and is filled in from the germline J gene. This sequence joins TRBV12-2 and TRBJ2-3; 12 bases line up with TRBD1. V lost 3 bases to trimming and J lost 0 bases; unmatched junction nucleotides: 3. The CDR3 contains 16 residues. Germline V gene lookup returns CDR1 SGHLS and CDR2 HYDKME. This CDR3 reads CASSAGTGGSAETLYF. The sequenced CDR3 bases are TGTGCCAGCTCTGCCGGGACAGGGGGCAGTGCAGAAACGCTGTAT.

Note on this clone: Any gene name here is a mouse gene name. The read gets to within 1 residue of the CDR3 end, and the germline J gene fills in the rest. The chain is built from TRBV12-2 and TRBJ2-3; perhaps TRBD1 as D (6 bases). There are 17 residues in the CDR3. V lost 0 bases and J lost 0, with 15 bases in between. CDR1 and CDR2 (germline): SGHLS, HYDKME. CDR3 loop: CASSLDPGQFSAETLYF. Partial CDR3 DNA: TGTGCCAGCTCTCTCGATCCGGGACAATTTAGTGCAGAAACGCTGTAT.

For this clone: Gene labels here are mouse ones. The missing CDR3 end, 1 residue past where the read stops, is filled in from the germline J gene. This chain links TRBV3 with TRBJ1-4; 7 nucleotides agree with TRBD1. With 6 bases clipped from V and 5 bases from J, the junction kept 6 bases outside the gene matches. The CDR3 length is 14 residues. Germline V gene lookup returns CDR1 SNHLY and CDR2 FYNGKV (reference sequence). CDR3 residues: CASRTPGQNERLFF. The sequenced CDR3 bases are TGTGCCAGCAGAACCCCGGGACAGAACGAAAGATTATTT.

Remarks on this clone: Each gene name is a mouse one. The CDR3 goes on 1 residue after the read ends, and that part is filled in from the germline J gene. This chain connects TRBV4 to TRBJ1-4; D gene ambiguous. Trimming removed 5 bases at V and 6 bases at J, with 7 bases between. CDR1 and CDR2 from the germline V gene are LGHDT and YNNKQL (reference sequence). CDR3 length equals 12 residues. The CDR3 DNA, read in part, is TGTGCCAGCAGCCCGAGGGACGAAAGATTATTT. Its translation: CASSPRDERLF. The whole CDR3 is CASSPRDERLFF.

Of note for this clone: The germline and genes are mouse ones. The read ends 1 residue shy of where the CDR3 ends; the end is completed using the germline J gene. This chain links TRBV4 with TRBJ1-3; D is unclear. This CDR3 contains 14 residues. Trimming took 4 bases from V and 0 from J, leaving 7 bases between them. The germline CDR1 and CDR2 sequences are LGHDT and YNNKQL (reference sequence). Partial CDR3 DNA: TGTGCCAGCAGCTTCCGGGATTCTGGAAATACGCTCTAT. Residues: CASSFRDSGNTLY. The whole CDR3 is CASSFRDSGNTLYF.

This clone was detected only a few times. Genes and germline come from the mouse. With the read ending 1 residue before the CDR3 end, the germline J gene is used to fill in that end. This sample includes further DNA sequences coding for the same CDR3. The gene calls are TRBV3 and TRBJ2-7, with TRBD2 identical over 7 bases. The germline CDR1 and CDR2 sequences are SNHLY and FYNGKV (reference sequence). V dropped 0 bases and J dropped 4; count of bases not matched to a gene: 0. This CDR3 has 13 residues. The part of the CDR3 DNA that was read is TGTGCCAGCAGCTTAGCCTGGGGGTATGAACAGTAC. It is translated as CASSLAWGYEQY. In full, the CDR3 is CASSLAWGYEQYF.

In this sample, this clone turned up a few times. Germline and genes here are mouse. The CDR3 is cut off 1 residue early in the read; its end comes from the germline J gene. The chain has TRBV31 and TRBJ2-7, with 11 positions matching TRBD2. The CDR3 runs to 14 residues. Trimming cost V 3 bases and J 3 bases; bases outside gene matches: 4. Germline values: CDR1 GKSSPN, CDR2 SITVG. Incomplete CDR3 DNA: TGTGCCTGGAGCCCGGGACTGGGGGTCTATGAACAGTAC. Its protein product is CAWSPGLGVYEQY. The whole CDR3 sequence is CAWSPGLGVYEQYF.